These 6 T cell receptor beta chains share one sample of origin, sequenced in a study of T cell responses to AZD1222 COVID-19 vaccine. Some clones are missing from TCRdb's copy, which holds only in-frame ones; the method was immunoSEQ multiplex PCR. The table records 100,000 or so clones, 85% to 90% of them present only once. This specimen consisted of peripheral blood, obtained on day 0 of AZD1222 vaccination. These receptors were obtained from an adult in good health.

DNA of the CDR3: TGTGCCAGCACACTATTCACGGCCCCCTGGGGCAATCAGCCCCAGCATTTT. It translates to CASTLFTAPWGNQPQHF. The rearrangement joins TRBV6-4 to TRBJ1-5; D call uncertain. V lost 7 bases to trimming and J lost 2 bases, with 21 bases between them. Germline-derived CDR1 and CDR2 are MRHNA and SNTAGT. The CDR3 loop spans 17 amino acids.

This chain uses TRBV11-3 with TRBJ1-5; 10 nucleotides agree with TRBD1. The CDR3 totals 17 residues. Trimming at V came to 0 bases and at J to 1 base, leaving 3 bases not matched to a gene. CDR1 SGHNT and CDR2 YENEEA come from the germline V gene. The CDR3 sequence is CASSLERGQGSNQPQHF. CDR3 sequence (DNA): TGTGCCAGCAGCTTAGAGAGGGGACAGGGGAGCAATCAGCCCCAGCATTTT. The variable domain in full, completed from reference TRBV11-3 and TRBJ1-5, reads EAGVVQSPRYKIIEKKQPVAFWCNPISGHNTLYWYLQNLGQGPELLIRYENEEAVDDSQLPKDRFSAERLKGVDSTLKIQPAELGDSAVYLCASSLERGQGSNQPQHFGDGTRLSIL.

The V call is TRBV21-1, the J call TRBJ1-6. TRBV21-1 is given as a pseudogene. The CDR3 is 12 residues long. The CDR3 DNA is TGTGCCAGCAGCAACCCGGGATCACCCCTCCACTTT. This translates into CASSNPGSPLHF.

V usage is TRBV28 and J usage is TRBJ1-4; no clear D. Trimming removed 8 bases at V and 2 bases at J, with 12 bases between. CDR3 length: 14 residues. The V gene's germline CDR1 is MDHEN and CDR2 SYDVKM. The CDR3 DNA sequence: TGTGCCAGCGGACTGGGCGCTACTAATGAAAAACTGTTTTTT. It yields the protein CASGLGATNEKLFF. Supplemented by reference TRBV28 and TRBJ1-4, the full variable domain reads DVKVTQSSRYLVKRTGEKVFLECVQDMDHENMFWYRQDPGLGLRLIYFSYDVKMKEKGDIPEGYSVSREKKERFSLILESASTNQTSMYLCASGLGATNEKLFFGSGTQLSVL.

Worth noting for this clone: A read error may produce the germline difference seen at one junction end. V gene TRBV5-1 combines with J gene TRBJ2-3; tentative D call: TRBD2 (5 bases). Germline values: CDR1 SGHRS, CDR2 YFSETQ. CDR3 length equals 14 residues. The CDR3 nucleotides read TGCGCCAGCAGCTTGGGAGGGAGCACTGATACGCAGTATTTT. As protein: CASSLGGSTDTQYF.

This clone has a single count. This sequence joins TRBV7-6 and TRBJ2-7; no reliable D call. Between the trimmed V and J ends, which lost 9 bases and 6 bases, there was a span of 24 bases. The CDR3 spans 15 residues. Germline values: CDR1 SGHVS, CDR2 FNYEAQ. The CDR3 here is CASRRSPVVSGEQYF. The CDR3 DNA is TGTGCCAGTAGAAGGTCCCCGGTCGTTTCGGGCGAGCAGTACTTC. Full variable domain (outside the CDR3, taken from reference TRBV7-6 and TRBJ2-7): GAGVSQSPRYKVTKRGQDVALRCDPISGHVSLYWYRQALGQGPEFLTYFNYEAQQDKSGLPNDRFSAERPEGSISTLTIQRTEQRDSAMYRCASRRSPVVSGEQYFGPGTRLTVT.